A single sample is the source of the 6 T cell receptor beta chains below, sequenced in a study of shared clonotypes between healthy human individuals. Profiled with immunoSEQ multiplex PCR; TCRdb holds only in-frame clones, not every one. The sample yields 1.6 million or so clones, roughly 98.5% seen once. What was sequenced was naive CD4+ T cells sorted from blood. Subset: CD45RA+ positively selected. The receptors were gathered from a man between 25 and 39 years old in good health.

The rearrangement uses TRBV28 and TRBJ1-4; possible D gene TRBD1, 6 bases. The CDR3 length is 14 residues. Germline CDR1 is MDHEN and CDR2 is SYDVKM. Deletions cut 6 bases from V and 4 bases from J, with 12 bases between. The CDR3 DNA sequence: TGTGCCAGCAGAAGGACAGCGTATAATGAAAAACTGTTTTTT. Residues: CASRRTAYNEKLFF.

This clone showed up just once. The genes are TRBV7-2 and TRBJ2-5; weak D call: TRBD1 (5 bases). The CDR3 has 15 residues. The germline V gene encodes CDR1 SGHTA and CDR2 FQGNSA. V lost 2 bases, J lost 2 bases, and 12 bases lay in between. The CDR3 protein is CASSLMWGLQETQYF. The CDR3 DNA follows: TGTGCCAGCAGCTTAATGTGGGGCTTACAAGAGACCCAGTACTTC.

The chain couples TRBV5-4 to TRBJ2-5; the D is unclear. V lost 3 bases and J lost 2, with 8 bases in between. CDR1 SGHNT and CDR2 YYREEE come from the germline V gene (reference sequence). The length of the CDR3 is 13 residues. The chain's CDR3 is CASSYEIQETQYF. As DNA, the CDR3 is TGTGCCAGCAGCTATGAAATTCAAGAGACCCAGTACTTC.

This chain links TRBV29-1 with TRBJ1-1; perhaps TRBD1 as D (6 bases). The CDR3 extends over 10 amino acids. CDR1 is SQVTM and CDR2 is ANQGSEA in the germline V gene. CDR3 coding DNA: TGCAGAGGGGGAGGAACTGAAGCTTTCTTT. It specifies CRGGGTEAFF.

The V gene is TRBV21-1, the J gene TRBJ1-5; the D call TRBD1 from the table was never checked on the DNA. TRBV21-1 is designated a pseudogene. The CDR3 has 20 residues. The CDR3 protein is CASSKGRSVYGADSNQPQHF. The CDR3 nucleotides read TGTGCCAGCAGCAAAGGAAGGTCTGTGTATGGGGCCGATAGCAATCAGCCCCAGCATTTT.

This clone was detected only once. CDR3 loop: CASSSRTIGATQYF. The CDR3 DNA reads TGTGCCAGCAGCTCTAGGACAATCGGAGCTACGCAGTATTTT. The rearrangement links TRBV11-3 to TRBJ2-3; D perhaps matches TRBD1 (5 bases). Germline V gives CDR1 SGHNT, CDR2 YENEEA. V was cut by 4 bases and J by 8 bases, with 16 bases left in between. The CDR3 contains 14 residues.